This TCR beta chain was documented in a study of cytomegalovirus exposure and HLA in healthy donors. Germline values: CDR1 LGHNT, CDR2 FRNRAP. V dropped 2 bases and J dropped 9 bases, with 13 bases sitting between them. The CDR3 consists of 13 residues. Measured with immunoSEQ multiplex PCR; TCRdb has only the in-frame clones, and not every one. Seen here are about 130,000 clones, roughly nine tenths observed once, and the top ten hold 9%. Sequences were obtained from PBMCs. The chain links TRBV12-5 to TRBJ1-2; unclear D gene. This TCR was sampled from a woman aged 18-35 years in good health and CMV-seropositive. CDR3 sequence: CASGLISGNRYTF. The CDR3 DNA is TGTGCTAGTGGTTTGATTTCGGGGAATCGCTACACCTTC.